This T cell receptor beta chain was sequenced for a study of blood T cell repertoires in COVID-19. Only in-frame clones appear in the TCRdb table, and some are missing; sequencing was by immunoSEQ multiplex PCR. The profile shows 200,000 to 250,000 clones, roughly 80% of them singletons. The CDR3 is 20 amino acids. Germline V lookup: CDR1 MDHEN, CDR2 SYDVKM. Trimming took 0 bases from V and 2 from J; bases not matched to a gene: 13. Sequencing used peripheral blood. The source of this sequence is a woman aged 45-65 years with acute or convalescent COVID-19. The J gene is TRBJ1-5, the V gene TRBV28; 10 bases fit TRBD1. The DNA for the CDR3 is TGTGCCAGCAGTTTATGGGGGATCCGGGACAGGGGTTTTGGCAATCAGCCCCAGCATTTT. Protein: CASSLWGIRDRGFGNQPQHF.